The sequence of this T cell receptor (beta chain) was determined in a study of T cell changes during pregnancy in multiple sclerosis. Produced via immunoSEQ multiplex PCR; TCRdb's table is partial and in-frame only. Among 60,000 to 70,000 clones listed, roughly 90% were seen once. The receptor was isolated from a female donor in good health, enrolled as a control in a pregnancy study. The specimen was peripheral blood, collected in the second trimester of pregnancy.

This CDR3 reads CASSPLGGETQYF. CDR3 DNA sequence: TGCGCCAGCAGCCCTCTAGGGGGCGAGACCCAGTACTTC. This chain uses TRBV5-1 with TRBJ2-5; 7 nucleotides line up with TRBD1. The ends lost 4 bases at V and 5 bases at J; junction bases unmatched: 5. This CDR3 comprises 13 residues. The germline V gene encodes CDR1 SGHRS and CDR2 YFSETQ.